This T cell receptor beta chain was recovered during a study of blood T cell repertoires in COVID-19. In the study overall: The study drew acute and convalescent COVID-19 samples from the United States, Italy and Spain. In each case, the material was cDNA or gDNA derived from T cells, B-cell-depleted T cells, or PBMCs.

Measured with immunoSEQ multiplex PCR; TCRdb has only the in-frame clones, and not every one. The repertoire includes some 670,000 clones, 85% to 90% of them detected once, and roughly 0.25% sits in the top ten. Trimming left V 3 bases short and J 0 bases short, with 2 bases between. In germline, CDR1 is LGHNT, CDR2 FRNRAP. There are 12 residues in the CDR3. V and J are TRBV12-5 and TRBJ1-1; no definite D call. The receptor was isolated from a woman under 30 with acute or convalescent COVID-19. Sequences were obtained from peripheral blood. The CDR3 protein is CASGFLNTEAFF. DNA for the CDR3: TGTGCTAGTGGTTTCTTGAACACTGAAGCTTTCTTT.